This TCR beta chain derives from a study of T cell repertoires in cytomegalovirus infection. Across the whole study: CMV infection and matching HLA type were both indicated by public TCR beta signatures.

TCRdb reprocessed the reads with MiXCR, giving one entry per CDR3 protein. Seen here are some 310,000 distinct CDR3 sequences, 20% to 25% observed once, and the top ten hold about 14%. The germline CDR1 and CDR2 sequences are LNHNV and YYDKDF (reference sequence). Trimming shortened V by 7 bases and J by 1 base, and 12 bases separated the two germline ends. The CDR3 is 14 amino acids. Study outcomes and limitations: Across the ex vivo response, the dominant clonotypes were HLA-C-restricted CMV-specific TCR beta clonotypes. The cumulative frequency of public TCR beta families distinguished individuals who carried CMV together with the relevant HLA.

Of note for this clonotype: Its cognate antigen is unknown.

This receptor was obtained from a human donor in good health (CMV status not recorded). Some clones in this sample may be carry-over from other donors' samples. Material: cultured PBMCs, obtained from culture after CMV antigen stimulation. The chain uses TRBV15 and TRBJ2-3; D remains unclear. The CDR3 reads CATTPEQRTDTQYF. DNA for the CDR3: TGTGCCACCACTCCGGAACAACGCACAGATACGCAGTATTTT. The full variable domain, its missing parts supplied by reference TRBV15 and TRBJ2-3, is DAMVIQNPRYQVTQFGKPVTLSCSQTLNHNVMYWYQQKSSQAPKLLFHYYDKDFNNEADTPDNFQSRRPNTSFCFLDIRSPGLGDTAMYLCATTPEQRTDTQYFGPGTRLTVL.